Each of the 6 T cell receptor beta chains below was sequenced from the same sample in a study of T cells in Graves' hyperthyroidism and ophthalmopathy. It was RNA transcripts that yielded the amplified TCR beta CDR3 regions. The TCR CDR3 was amplified in a first-round RT-PCR using the HTBI primer set. TCRdb re-called the multiplex PCR reads with MiXCR, one entry per CDR3 protein. The table lists 500,000 to 750,000 distinct CDR3 sequences, over 12% of them singletons. The sample comprised blood. All receptors derive from a woman aged 18-29 years with Graves' ophthalmopathy.

There are many counts of this clonotype. The chain's CDR3 is CSAKILAGGGYNEQFF. The CDR3, as DNA: TGCAGTGCTAAGATTCTAGCGGGAGGAGGGTACAATGAGCAGTTCTTC. This chain links TRBV20-1 with TRBJ2-1, with 11 bases aligning to TRBD2. CDR3 length equals 16 residues. Germline V gene data show CDR1 as DFQATT and CDR2 as SNEGSKA (reference sequence). Trimming cost V 4 bases and J 4 bases; bases outside gene matches: 9.

This clonotype was seen at least ten times. The chain uses TRBV6-6 and TRBJ1-5; D gene ambiguous. Germline V lookup: CDR1 MNHNY, CDR2 SVGAGI (reference sequence). The CDR3 extends over 13 amino acids. V was pared by 0 bases and J by 5 bases, with 5 bases between. The CDR3 sequence: CASSYSLHQPQHF. DNA of the CDR3: TGTGCCAGCAGTTACTCCCTTCATCAGCCCCAGCATTTT.

In this sample, this clonotype turned up many times. This rearrangement joins TRBV28 to TRBJ2-7; the match to TRBD2 covers 9 bases. The trim removed 2 bases at V and 2 bases at J, leaving 1 base unmatched. Germline CDR1 MDHEN, CDR2 SYDVKM. The CDR3 is 14 residues long. This CDR3 is CASSLGGRAYEQYF. Here the CDR3 DNA reads TGTGCCAGCAGTTTAGGCGGGAGGGCCTACGAGCAGTACTTC.

This clonotype was seen at least ten times. The chain recombines TRBV27 with TRBJ1-2; no firm D call. Germline V lookup: CDR1 MNHEY, CDR2 SMNVEV (reference sequence). Trimming left V 7 bases short and J 3 bases short, with 18 bases between. The CDR3 loop spans 15 amino acids. CDR3 sequence: CASKSRYRAHYGYTF. The CDR3 DNA reads as TGTGCCAGCAAGTCGCGGTATAGGGCCCACTATGGCTACACCTTC.

This clonotype has a handful of counts. The chain carries TRBV19 and TRBJ2-6; 8 bases align to TRBD1. Trimming removed 6 bases from V and 3 bases from J; junction bases left unmatched: 4. The CDR3 runs to 15 residues. Germline lookup yields CDR1 LNHDA and CDR2 SQIVND (reference sequence). The CDR3 DNA reads TGTGCCAGTAGCCAAACAGGGGGTGGGGCCAACGTCCTGACTTTC. It encodes CASSQTGGGANVLTF.

This clonotype was counted ten times or more. The V and J genes are TRBV6-1 and TRBJ2-4, with unresolved D. The germline V gene has CDR1 MNHNS and CDR2 SASEGT. CDR3 size: 15 residues. V lost 5 bases and J 0 bases, leaving 11 bases between the germline ends. Written as DNA, the CDR3 is TGTGCCAGCAGTACCTTCGGGCGAGCCAAAAACATTCAGTACTTC. This codes for CASSTFGRAKNIQYF.